This T cell receptor beta chain originates from a study of blood T cell repertoires in COVID-19. Clones were read by immunoSEQ multiplex PCR, and TCRdb kept only the in-frame ones, dropping some. The sample has approximately 60,000 clones; 75% to 80% are singletons. CDR3 length: 14 residues. CDR1 and CDR2 (germline): MNHEY, SVGAGI. V was pared by 6 bases and J by 4 bases, with 8 bases of the junction left unmatched. The receptor was isolated from a man in his fifties with active or convalescent COVID-19. The rearrangement links TRBV6-5 to TRBJ1-2; 7 bases are a match to TRBD1. The specimen was peripheral blood. This CDR3 is CASSPLDRAYGYTF. Written as DNA, the CDR3 is TGTGCCAGCAGCCCCCTTGACAGGGCCTATGGCTACACCTTC.